These 17 T cell receptor beta chains share one sample of origin, sequenced in a study of CD8 T cells in ankylosing spondylitis. One entry per CDR3 protein, called by TCRdb with MiXCR from the 5' RACE reads. The sample consists of 37,000 or so distinct CDR3 sequences, approximately 15% of them appearing once. Sequenced material: blood. The receptor set was obtained from a male donor with ankylosing spondylitis or in good health (not recorded which).

The CDR3 region has the DNA TGCAGCGTAGCCCAGGGGGCCCCGCGCACAGATACGCAGTATTTT. Protein: CSVAQGAPRTDTQYF. The chain couples TRBV29-1 to TRBJ2-3; 8 positions agree with TRBD1. This CDR3 is built from 15 residues. The ends lost 6 bases at V and 1 base at J; junction bases unmatched: 9. Germline V gene data show CDR1 as SQVTM and CDR2 as ANQGSEA.

In this sample, this clonotype turned up a few times. The chain carries TRBV5-6 and TRBJ2-3; 10 positions match TRBD2. Germline V gene data show CDR1 as SGHDT and CDR2 as YYEEEE. The V and J ends lost 4 bases and 0 bases, in that order; junction bases with no gene match: 5. CDR3 size: 16 residues. CDR3 nucleotide sequence: TGTGCCAGCAGCGGAGAGGGACTAGCGAGCACAGATACGCAGTATTTT. Encoded protein: CASSGEGLASTDTQYF.

This rearrangement joins TRBV19 to TRBJ2-2; D is possibly TRBD1 or TRBD2 (5 bases each). The CDR3 covers 12 residues. Germline V gives CDR1 LNHDA, CDR2 SQIVND (reference sequence). Between the trimmed V and J ends, which lost 7 bases and 5 bases, there was a span of 8 bases. CDR3 residues: CASTGGTGELFF. In nucleotides, the CDR3 is TGTGCCAGTACTGGGGGAACCGGGGAGCTGTTTTTT. Supplemented by reference TRBV19 and TRBJ2-2, the full variable domain reads DGGITQSPKYLFRKEGQNVTLSCEQNLNHDAMYWYRQDPGQGLRLIYYSQIVNDFQKGDIAEGYSVSREKKESFPLTVTSAQKNPTAFYLCASTGGTGELFFGEGSRLTVL.

The genes are TRBV6-5 and TRBJ2-3, with a possible D match to TRBD2 (6 bases). CDR3 length: 15 residues. V dropped 1 base and J dropped 2 bases, with 10 bases sitting between them. Germline CDR1 MNHEY, CDR2 SVGAGI. For the CDR3, the DNA is TGTGCCAGCAGTTACTACGGGAGACACACAGATACGCAGTATTTT. It translates to CASSYYGRHTDTQYF.

This rearrangement joins TRBV5-5 to TRBJ2-1, with D tentatively TRBD1 (6 bases). Looked up from germline, CDR1 is SGHKS and CDR2 is YYEKEE (reference sequence). The CDR3 runs to 13 residues. V was pared by 5 bases and J by 5 bases, with 11 bases between. CDR3 protein: CASRTPGDNEQFF. The CDR3 region has the DNA TGTGCCAGCAGGACCCCAGGGGACAATGAGCAGTTCTTC.

Many counts were recorded for this clonotype. This sequence joins TRBV12-3 or TRBV12-4 and TRBJ2-3; D gene unclear. The CDR3 contains 12 residues. Trimming removed 3 bases at V and 6 bases at J, with 7 bases between. This CDR3 reads CASSFHGDTQYF. CDR3 bases: TGTGCCAGCAGTTTTCATGGGGATACGCAGTATTTT.

The rearrangement joins TRBV7-2 to TRBJ1-4; D gene unclear. Trimming removed 3 bases from V and 4 bases from J, with 6 bases in between. This CDR3 comprises 13 residues. Germline V CDR1 and CDR2: SGHTA, FQGNSA. This chain's CDR3 is CASSFSLNEKLFF. The CDR3 bases are TGTGCCAGCAGCTTCTCCCTTAATGAAAAACTGTTTTTT.

This clonotype has just a few counts. The rearrangement links TRBV25-1 to TRBJ1-4, with a tentative D call TRBD1 (5 bases). The CDR3 has 14 residues. The V end lost 5 bases, the J end lost 10 bases, and 17 bases lay between the germline ends. Germline lookup yields CDR1 MGHDK and CDR2 SYGVNS. The CDR3 region has the DNA TGTGCCAGCAGTTCCACAGGATTCGTTGCAAAACTGTTTTTT. It yields the protein CASSSTGFVAKLFF.

This clonotype was detected a few times. The chain links TRBV28 to TRBJ2-5, with D unresolved. The CDR3 extends over 12 amino acids. Trimming cost V 8 bases and J 0 bases, with 7 bases left between them. The V gene's germline CDR1 is MDHEN and CDR2 SYDVKM. CDR3 protein: CASEGHQETQYF. In nucleotides, the CDR3 is TGTGCCAGCGAAGGCCACCAAGAGACCCAGTACTTC.

There are many counts of this clonotype. The chain carries TRBV25-1 and TRBJ2-2; 7 bases map to TRBD1. CDR1 is MGHDK and CDR2 is SYGVNS in the germline V gene. V shed 2 bases and J 3 bases; nucleotides not matched to a gene: 0. The CDR3 consists of 14 residues. CDR3 DNA sequence: TGTGCCAGCAGTGAACAGGGGGACACCGGGGAGCTGTTTTTT. Translated, it gives CASSEQGDTGELFF.

The chain has TRBV27 and TRBJ2-2; D is undetermined. Germline V gene data show CDR1 as MNHEY and CDR2 as SMNVEV (reference sequence). This CDR3 is 14 amino acids long. The V end was cut by 5 bases, the J end by 5 bases, with 12 bases between. The CDR3 DNA is TGTGCCAGCAGTCCCCGGGCCAGAACCGGGGAGCTGTTTTTT. This encodes CASSPRARTGELFF.

The V call is TRBV6-5, the J call TRBJ2-1, with 7 bases aligning to TRBD1. The CDR3 is 15 amino acids. J lost 5 bases, V lost 2 bases, and 6 bases had no gene match. Germline CDR1 is MNHEY and CDR2 is SVGAGI. For the CDR3, the DNA is TGTGCCAGCAGTTACACACAGGGGTCCCACAATGAGCAGTTCTTC. Its translation is CASSYTQGSHNEQFF.

Only a few counts were recorded for this clonotype. The rearrangement links TRBV3-1 to TRBJ2-2; D possibly uses TRBD1 or TRBD2 (6 bases each). The germline V gene has CDR1 LGHDT and CDR2 YNNKEL (reference sequence). This CDR3 is 15 amino acids long. Trimming took off 8 bases at V and 5 bases at J, with 18 bases between the two ends. CDR3 coding DNA: TGTGCCAGCGCCCTTGGCCGGGGGCGAACCGGGGAGCTGTTTTTT. Encoded protein: CASALGRGRTGELFF.

The V and J genes are TRBV5-1 and TRBJ2-3; D might be TRBD1 or TRBD2, each matching 5 bases. The CDR3 covers 15 residues. Germline CDR1 and CDR2: SGHRS and YFSETQ. Trimming cost V 1 base and J 1 base, with 10 bases left between them. The chain's CDR3 is CASSLLRGRTDTQYF. In DNA form, the CDR3 reads TGCGCCAGCAGCTTGCTGAGGGGTCGCACAGATACGCAGTATTTT.

This clonotype has only a few counts. V is TRBV5-4 and J is TRBJ2-3; D may be TRBD1 (5 bases). The V and J ends lost 4 bases and 0 bases respectively, with 6 bases between them. This CDR3 comprises 13 residues. CDR1 is SGHNT and CDR2 is YYREEE in the germline V gene (reference sequence). In nucleotides, the CDR3 is TGTGCCAGCAGCCCAGGGAGCACAGATACGCAGTATTTT. Translated, it gives CASSPGSTDTQYF.

This chain uses TRBV6-2 or TRBV6-3 with TRBJ2-2; D not certain. The CDR3 is 16 amino acids. The V gene lost 6 bases and the J gene lost 6 bases, with 20 bases spanning the gap. Germline-derived CDR1 and CDR2 are MNHEY and SVGEGT. The CDR3 DNA follows: TGTGCCAGCAGCCGTGAACCCGCAGATACCGCCGGGGAGCTGTTTTTT. Encoded protein: CASSREPADTAGELFF.

This chain links TRBV29-1 with TRBJ1-4, with 7 bases matching TRBD1. Losses at the gene ends were 7 bases for V and 2 bases for J; bases not matched to a gene: 4. Germline-derived CDR1 and CDR2 are SQVTM and ANQGSEA. The CDR3 has 13 residues. DNA of the CDR3: TGCAGCGGAACAGGGGATACTAATGAAAAACTGTTTTTT. Its translation: CSGTGDTNEKLFF.